The 9 T cell receptor beta chains listed next were all sequenced from one sample in a study of blood T cells in healthy people across ages. Primed by a sample-barcoded 5' primer and a J-beta primer mix, a second PCR proceeded for 7 to 11 cycles. TCRdb fed the 5' RACE reads into MiXCR, producing one record per CDR3 protein. In the table there are 700,000 to 900,000 distinct CDR3 sequences, roughly 50% of which are singletons. Sample: blood. The receptors shown here come from a man aged 80 or over in good health.

This clonotype was recorded a few times. The rearrangement uses TRBV7-3 and TRBJ2-1; 10 bases are a match to TRBD2. V was clipped by 1 base and J by 7 bases; unmatched bases: 1. Germline loops: CDR1 SGHTA, CDR2 FQGTGA. The CDR3 sequence is 14 residues long. In DNA, the CDR3 is TGTGCCAGCAGCTTAATGGGACTAGCGAATGAGCAGTTCTTC. Protein sequence: CASSLMGLANEQFF.

The chain carries TRBV27 and TRBJ2-7; D is ambiguous. V was cut by 8 bases and J by 3 bases, with 5 bases left in between. The CDR3 spans 10 residues. Per germline, CDR1 MNHEY and CDR2 SMNVEV (reference sequence). As DNA, the CDR3 is TGTGCCAGCGGTATCTACGAGCAGTACTTC. Protein: CASGIYEQYF.

The rearrangement joins TRBV27 to TRBJ2-3; D is ambiguous. The V and J ends lost 3 bases and 0 bases respectively, with 10 bases between them. CDR1 and CDR2 (germline): MNHEY, SMNVEV (reference sequence). The CDR3 is made up of 15 amino acids. CDR3 sequence reads: CASSFGPDSTDTQYF. In nucleotides, the CDR3 is TGTGCCAGCAGTTTTGGGCCGGACAGCACAGATACGCAGTATTTT.

The chain couples TRBV20-1 to TRBJ2-7, with 7 nucleotides matching TRBD1. Germline V gives CDR1 DFQATT, CDR2 SNEGSKA (reference sequence). J lost 5 bases, V lost 2 bases, and 3 bases had no gene match. CDR3 size: 12 residues. The CDR3 protein is CSARRGPNEQYF. The CDR3 DNA sequence: TGCAGTGCTAGAAGGGGGCCTAACGAGCAGTACTTC.

Here the CDR3 reads CSARFPAYNEQFF. CDR3 nucleotides: TGCAGTGCTAGATTCCCCGCCTACAATGAGCAGTTCTTC. The chain is built from TRBV20-1 and TRBJ2-1, with unresolved D. Trimming took 2 bases from V and 2 from J, leaving 7 bases between them. Germline V gives CDR1 DFQATT, CDR2 SNEGSKA (reference sequence). The CDR3 length is 13 residues.

The genes are TRBV6-2 or TRBV6-3 and TRBJ1-1; D remains unclear. Per germline, CDR1 MNHEY and CDR2 SVGEGT. Trimming stripped 8 bases from V and 1 base from J, with 11 bases between. The CDR3 runs to 13 residues. CDR3 coding DNA: TGTGCCAGCTCTGACGGGGAGAACACTGAAGCTTTCTTT. It translates to CASSDGENTEAFF.

J is TRBJ2-7 and V is TRBV11-2; D ambiguous. Germline values: CDR1 SGHAT, CDR2 FQNNGV. This CDR3 spans 11 amino acids. V lost 5 bases and J 7 bases, leaving 9 bases between the germline ends. In DNA, the CDR3 is TGTGCCAGCAGCCCCGCGACGGAGCAGTACTTC. Its translation is CASSPATEQYF. The full variable domain, in which reference TRBV11-2 and TRBJ2-7 provide the parts outside the CDR3, is EAGVAQSPRYKIIEKRQSVAFWCNPISGHATLYWYQQILGQGPKLLIQFQNNGVVDDSQLPKDRFSAERLKGVDSTLKIQPAKLEDSAVYLCASSPATEQYFGPGTRLTVT.

This clonotype was observed a few times. The chain carries TRBV7-2 and TRBJ2-7; unclear D gene. This CDR3 is built from 13 residues. The V end lost 4 bases, the J end lost 2 bases, and 9 bases lay between the germline ends. Germline CDR1 reads SGHTA; CDR2 reads FQGNSA. The CDR3 DNA is TGTGCCAGCAGCTCCCGTTGGGCCTACGAGCAGTACTTC. As protein: CASSSRWAYEQYF.

The J gene is TRBJ1-2, the V gene TRBV20-1, with D possibly matching TRBD1 (6 bases). Germline CDR1 and CDR2: DFQATT and SNEGSKA (reference sequence). The CDR3 extends over 15 amino acids. The germline V and J ends were trimmed by 5 bases and 4 bases, with 20 bases remaining between them. This chain's CDR3 is CSAFFARQAFYGYTF. The CDR3 nucleotides read TGCAGTGCTTTCTTCGCCCGACAGGCTTTCTATGGCTACACCTTC.